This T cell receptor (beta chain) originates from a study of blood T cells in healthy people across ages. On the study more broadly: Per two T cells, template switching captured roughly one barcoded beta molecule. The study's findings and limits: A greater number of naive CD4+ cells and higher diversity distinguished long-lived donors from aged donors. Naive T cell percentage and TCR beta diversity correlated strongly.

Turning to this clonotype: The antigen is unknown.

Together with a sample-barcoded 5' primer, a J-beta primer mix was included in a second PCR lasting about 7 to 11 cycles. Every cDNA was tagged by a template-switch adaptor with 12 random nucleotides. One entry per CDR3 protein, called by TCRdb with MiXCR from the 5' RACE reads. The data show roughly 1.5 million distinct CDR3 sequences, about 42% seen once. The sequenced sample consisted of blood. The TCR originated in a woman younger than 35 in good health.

CDR3 protein: CATSEPTWDYGYTF. The CDR3 coding sequence is TGTGCCACCAGTGAACCCACATGGGACTATGGCTACACCTTC. This chain joins TRBV24-1 and TRBJ1-2, with D unresolved. V was clipped by 4 bases and J by 3 bases, with 11 bases between them. The germline V gene encodes CDR1 KGHDR and CDR2 SFDVKD. The CDR3 loop spans 14 amino acids.